This TCR beta chain was sequenced for a study of blood T cell repertoires in COVID-19. On the study more broadly: The origin of the acute and convalescent COVID-19 samples was the United States, Italy and Spain.

The Seattle patients, enrolled during active infection, were followed longitudinally. Under the authors' procedure: Nucleated cell counts were estimated from reference gene primer amplification. The data were produced by immunoSEQ multiplex PCR, yet TCRdb's version contains in-frame clones alone and is incomplete. That table is the source of V, J and clone size, and D and trimming were worked out from the DNA. The table lists about 180,000 clones, about 83% of them singletons. The sequence was collected from a person aged 65-85 years with COVID-19, enrolled during active disease. The specimen sequenced was peripheral blood.

CDR3: CASSSGTSGGETQYF. The CDR3 DNA is TGCGCCAGCAGCTCGGGGACTAGCGGGGGAGAGACCCAGTACTTC. The chain recombines TRBV5-1 with TRBJ2-5; TRBD2 matches at 14 bases. The CDR3 sequence is 15 residues long. Per the germline V gene, CDR1 is SGHRS and CDR2 is YFSETQ. J gave up 4 bases and V 3 bases, and 2 bases lay outside the gene matches.